This T cell receptor (beta chain) was observed in a study of T-cell reconstitution after alpha-beta-depleted transplantation in children. Only a few counts were recorded for this clonotype. Construction of the TCRbeta library involved unique molecular identifiers. TCRdb re-called the PCR reads through MiXCR, storing one row per CDR3 protein. The sample has approximately 400,000 distinct CDR3 sequences, roughly a tenth seen once. With 3 bases removed from V and 2 bases from J, the gap between germline ends came to 20 bases. Germline CDR1 SEHNR, CDR2 FQNEAQ (reference sequence). The CDR3 is 17 residues long.

V usage is TRBV7-9 and J usage is TRBJ2-7; possibly TRBD2 for D (7 bases). This material consisted of PBMCs from the stem cell graft donor, taken from the stem cell graft. The sequence was collected from a human donor who donated a stem cell graft to a child with acute myeloid leukemia. Written as DNA, the CDR3 is TGTGCCAGCAGCTTGAGGGCAACGGAGGGGGGGACCTACGAGCAGTACTTC. Translated: CASSLRATEGGTYEQYF.